The 6 T cell receptor beta chains below come from one sample, sequenced in a study of shared clonotypes between healthy human individuals. Produced via immunoSEQ multiplex PCR; TCRdb's table is partial and in-frame only. The table has roughly 1,100,000 clones, about 76% seen once. The sequencing input was memory CD4+ T cells sorted from blood. Subset meaning: CD45RA-negative fraction. The origin of the receptors is a man younger than 30 in good health.

Concerning this clone: The final CDR3 position lacks the conserved phenylalanine or tryptophan, pointing to a likely read error. Because the CDR3's place on the DNA is in doubt, the DNA is left out and the CDR3 is given as listed by TCRdb. This sequence joins TRBV6-1 and TRBJ1-1; the listed D gene, TRBD1, was not tested against the DNA. The CDR3 length is 13 residues, termini included. Germline V lookup: CDR1 MNHNS, CDR2 SASEGT. The CDR3 sequence: CASSAARQGPPLL.

V gene TRBV7-6 combines with J gene TRBJ2-2; the match to TRBD2 covers 7 bases. CDR1 and CDR2 (germline): SGHVS, FNYEAQ. The V segment lost 11 bases and the J segment 4 bases; nucleotides outside the gene matches: 13. This CDR3 has 15 residues. The CDR3 DNA reads as TGTGCCTCCTCTCCGGGCGGGGGTGTCACCGGGGAGCTGTTTTTT. Its translation is CASSPGGGVTGELFF.

This clone has more than one count but fewer than ten. The J gene is TRBJ2-7, the V gene TRBV7-9, with 9 bases matching TRBD2. Per germline, CDR1 SEHNR and CDR2 FQNEAQ (reference sequence). V lost 5 bases to trimming and J lost 4 bases; unmatched junction nucleotides: 15. This CDR3 is 17 amino acids long. CDR3 DNA sequence: TGTGCCAGCAGCCCACAGGGGCGGAGCGGGAGGTTTTACGAGCAGTACTTC. As protein: CASSPQGRSGRFYEQYF.

V usage is TRBV18 and J usage is TRBJ2-2; 10 nucleotides match TRBD2. The CDR3 covers 16 residues. The germline gives CDR1 KGHSH, CDR2 LQKENI. Unmatched junction bases numbered 9, after V lost 5 bases and J lost 6 bases. CDR3 in DNA: TGTGCCAGCTCAACCCTAGCGGGAGAGCAAGCCGGGGAGCTGTTTTTT. Translating it yields CASSTLAGEQAGELFF.

This chain connects TRBV6-1 to TRBJ2-1, with 8 nucleotides matching TRBD2. The V gene's germline CDR1 is MNHNS and CDR2 SASEGT. CDR3 length: 13 amino acids. V lost 5 bases, J lost 4 bases, and 1 base stayed unmatched. The CDR3 DNA sequence: TGTGCCAGCAGTTTAGCGGGGTACAATGAGCAGTTCTTC. This encodes CASSLAGYNEQFF.

This chain joins TRBV7-3 and TRBJ2-3; D possibly corresponds to TRBD2 (5 bases). Trimming removed 6 bases from V and 3 bases from J, with 10 bases in between. This CDR3 is built from 13 residues. CDR1 and CDR2 from the germline V gene are SGHTA and FQGTGA. The CDR3 bases are TGTGCCAGCAGTAGGACTCGGACAGATACGCAGTATTTT. Translation gives CASSRTRTDTQYF.